This T cell receptor beta chain was retrieved from a study of OX40 agonist ivuxolimab in advanced cancers. As for the study in general: Treatment of patients was with ivuxolimab, an agonistic anti-OX40 (CD134) antibody. Intravenous ivuxolimab was administered to patients every 2 weeks at 0.01 to 10 mg/kg. Hepatocellular carcinoma, melanoma, renal cell or head and neck cancer occurred in dose-escalation patients.

TCRdb keeps only in-frame clones here, not all; method: immunoSEQ multiplex PCR. There are approximately 28,000 clones in the sample; approximately 90% occur only once, and about a tenth lies in the top ten. Prior autoimmune disease or systemic immunosuppression barred patients. The germline gives CDR1 SGHVS, CDR2 FQNEAQ. Trimming cost V 0 bases and J 5 bases; bases outside gene matches: 13. The CDR3 spans 19 residues. The sequence was obtained from an adult with an advanced solid tumor such as melanoma, head and neck, liver or kidney cancer. Sequenced material: CD4+ or CD8+ T cells sorted from blood, taken in a trial of the OX40 agonist ivuxolimab. The chain couples TRBV7-8 to TRBJ2-3, with 11 bases that match TRBD2. CDR3 loop: CASSLALAGGSYNEDTQYF. The CDR3 DNA is TGTGCCAGCAGCTTAGCGCTAGCGGGAGGCTCCTATAATGAAGATACGCAGTATTTT.